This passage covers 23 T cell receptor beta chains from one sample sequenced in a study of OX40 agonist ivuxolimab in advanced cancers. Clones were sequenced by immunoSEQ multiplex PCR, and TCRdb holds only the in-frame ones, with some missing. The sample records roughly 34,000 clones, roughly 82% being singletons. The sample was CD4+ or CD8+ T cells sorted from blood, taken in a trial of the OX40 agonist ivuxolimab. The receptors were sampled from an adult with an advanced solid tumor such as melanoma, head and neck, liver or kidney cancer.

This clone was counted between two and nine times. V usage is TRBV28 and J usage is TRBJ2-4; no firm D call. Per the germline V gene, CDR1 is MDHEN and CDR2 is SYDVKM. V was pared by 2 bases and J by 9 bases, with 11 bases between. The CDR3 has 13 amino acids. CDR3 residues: CASSLAIFPIQYF. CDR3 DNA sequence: TGTGCCAGCAGTTTAGCCATTTTTCCCATTCAGTACTTC.

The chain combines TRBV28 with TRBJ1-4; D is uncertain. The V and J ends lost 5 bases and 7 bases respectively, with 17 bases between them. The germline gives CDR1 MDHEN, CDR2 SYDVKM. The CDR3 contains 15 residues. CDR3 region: CASSPLVPAPEKLFF. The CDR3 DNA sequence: TGTGCCAGCAGTCCTCTGGTCCCGGCCCCTGAAAAACTGTTTTTT.

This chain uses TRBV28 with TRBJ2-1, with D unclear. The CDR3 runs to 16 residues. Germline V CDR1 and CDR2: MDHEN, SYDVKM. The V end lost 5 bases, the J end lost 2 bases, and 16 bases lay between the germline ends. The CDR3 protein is CASSRILESAYNEQFF. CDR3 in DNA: TGTGCCAGCAGTCGCATCTTGGAGAGCGCCTACAATGAGCAGTTCTTC.

The CDR3 region is CASSSRSTGPSLNYGYTF. The CDR3 nucleotides are TGTGCCAGCAGCTCCCGATCGACAGGTCCCTCACTTAACTATGGCTACACCTTC. This chain uses TRBV9 with TRBJ1-2; weak D call: TRBD1 (6 bases). CDR1 is SGDLS, CDR2 YYNGEE, per germline. This CDR3 has 18 residues. V was trimmed by 4 bases and J by 1 base, leaving 23 bases between them.

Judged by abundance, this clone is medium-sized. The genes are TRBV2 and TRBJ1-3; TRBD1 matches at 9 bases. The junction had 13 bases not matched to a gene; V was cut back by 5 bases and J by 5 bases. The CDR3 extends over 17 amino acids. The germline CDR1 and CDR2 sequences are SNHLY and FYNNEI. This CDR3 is CASSTLRDRDLRNTIYF. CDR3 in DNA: TGTGCCAGCAGTACACTCCGGGACAGGGATCTTAGAAACACCATATATTTT.

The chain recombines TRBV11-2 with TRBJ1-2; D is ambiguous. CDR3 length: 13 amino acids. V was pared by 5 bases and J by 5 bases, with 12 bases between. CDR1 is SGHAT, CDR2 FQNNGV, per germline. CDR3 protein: CASSKNGRYGYTF. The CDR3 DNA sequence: TGTGCCAGCAGCAAAAACGGACGATATGGCTACACCTTC.

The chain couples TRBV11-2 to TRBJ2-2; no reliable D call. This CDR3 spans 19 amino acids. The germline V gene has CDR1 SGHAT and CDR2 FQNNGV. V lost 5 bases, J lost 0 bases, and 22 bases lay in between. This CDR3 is CASSLIPLGSLANTGELFF. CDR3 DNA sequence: TGTGCCAGCAGCCTTATACCTTTGGGCAGCCTAGCGAACACCGGGGAGCTGTTTTTT.

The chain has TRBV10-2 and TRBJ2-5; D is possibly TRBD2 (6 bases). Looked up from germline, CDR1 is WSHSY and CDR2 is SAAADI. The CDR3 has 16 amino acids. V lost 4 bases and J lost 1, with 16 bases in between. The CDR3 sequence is CASSAGVGGVQETQYF. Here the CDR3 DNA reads TGCGCCAGCAGTGCGGGTGTGGGCGGGGTCCAAGAGACCCAGTACTTC.

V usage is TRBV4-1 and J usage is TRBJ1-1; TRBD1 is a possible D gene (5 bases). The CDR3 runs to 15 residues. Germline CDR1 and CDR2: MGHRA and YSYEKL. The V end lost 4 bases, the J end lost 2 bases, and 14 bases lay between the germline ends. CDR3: CASSLTTGFNTEAFF. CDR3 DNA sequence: TGCGCCAGCAGCCTGACTACAGGTTTTAACACTGAAGCTTTCTTT.

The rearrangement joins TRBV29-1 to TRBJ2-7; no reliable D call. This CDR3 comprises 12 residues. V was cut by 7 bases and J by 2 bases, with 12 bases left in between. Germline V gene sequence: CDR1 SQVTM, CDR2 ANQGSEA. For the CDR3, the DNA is TGCAGCGGGTTAGATACGGCCTACGAGCAGTACTTC. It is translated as CSGLDTAYEQYF.

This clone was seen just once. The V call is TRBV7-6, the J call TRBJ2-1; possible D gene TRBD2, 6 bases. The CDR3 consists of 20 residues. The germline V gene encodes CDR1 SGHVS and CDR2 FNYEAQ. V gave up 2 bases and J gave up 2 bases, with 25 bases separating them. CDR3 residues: CASSLSPSEPSATTYNEQFF. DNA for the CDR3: TGTGCCAGCAGCTTAAGTCCTTCCGAACCTAGCGCCACTACCTACAATGAGCAGTTCTTC.

DNA for the CDR3: TGTGCCAGCAGCGGACGGACAGCTCAAGAGACCCAGTACTTC. Translated, it gives CASSGRTAQETQYF. The chain carries TRBV9 and TRBJ2-5; D might be TRBD1 (6 bases). V was pared by 3 bases and J by 2 bases, with 11 bases between. The germline gives CDR1 SGDLS, CDR2 YYNGEE. This CDR3 spans 14 amino acids.

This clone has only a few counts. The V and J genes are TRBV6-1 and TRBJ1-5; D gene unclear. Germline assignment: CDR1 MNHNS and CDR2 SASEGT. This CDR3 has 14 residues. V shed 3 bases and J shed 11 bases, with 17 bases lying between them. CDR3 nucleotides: TGTGCCAGCAGTGAGACCGGAATCAGCAGTGCCCAGCATTTT. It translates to CASSETGISSAQHF.

The DNA for the CDR3 is TGCAGCGTCTACCCCGGGACAGGGGGAGAGCAGTACTTC. This translates into CSVYPGTGGEQYF. The rearrangement joins TRBV29-1 to TRBJ2-7; TRBD1 matches 11 bases. The junction had 8 bases not matched to a gene; V was cut back by 6 bases and J by 7 bases. Germline CDR1 and CDR2: SQVTM and ANQGSEA. The CDR3 runs to 13 residues.

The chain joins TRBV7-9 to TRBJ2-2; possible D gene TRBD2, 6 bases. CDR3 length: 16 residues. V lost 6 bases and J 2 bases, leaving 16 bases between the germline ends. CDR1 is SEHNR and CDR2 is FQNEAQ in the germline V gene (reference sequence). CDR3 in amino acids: CASRAPGLENTGELFF. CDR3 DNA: TGTGCCAGCAGGGCCCCGGGACTGGAAAACACCGGGGAGCTGTTTTTT.

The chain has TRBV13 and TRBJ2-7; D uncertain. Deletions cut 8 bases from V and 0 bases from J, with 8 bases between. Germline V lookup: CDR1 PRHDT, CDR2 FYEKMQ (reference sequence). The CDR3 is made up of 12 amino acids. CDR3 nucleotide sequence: TGTGCCAGCCGGAAGTCCTCCTACGAGCAGTACTTC. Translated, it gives CASRKSSYEQYF.

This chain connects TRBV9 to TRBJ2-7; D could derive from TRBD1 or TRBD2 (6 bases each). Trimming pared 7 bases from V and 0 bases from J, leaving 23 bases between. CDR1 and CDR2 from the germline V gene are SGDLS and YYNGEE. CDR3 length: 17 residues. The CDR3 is CASSNTRAGGYSYEQYF. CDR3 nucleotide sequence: TGTGCCAGCTCAAACACCCGCGCCGGGGGCTACTCCTACGAGCAGTACTTC.

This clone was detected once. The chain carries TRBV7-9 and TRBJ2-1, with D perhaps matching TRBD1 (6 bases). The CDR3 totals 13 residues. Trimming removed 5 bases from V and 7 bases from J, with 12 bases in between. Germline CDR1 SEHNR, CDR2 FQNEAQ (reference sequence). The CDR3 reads CASSPRTANEQFF. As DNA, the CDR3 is TGTGCCAGCAGCCCCAGGACAGCGAATGAGCAGTTCTTC.

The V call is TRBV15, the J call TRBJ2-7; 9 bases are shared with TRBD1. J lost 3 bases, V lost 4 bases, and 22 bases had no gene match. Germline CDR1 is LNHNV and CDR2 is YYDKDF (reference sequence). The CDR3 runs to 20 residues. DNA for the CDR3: TGTGCCACCAGCACAGCTGACGTGGGGACAGGGCTTAATGTTGGCTACGAGCAGTACTTC. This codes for CATSTADVGTGLNVGYEQYF. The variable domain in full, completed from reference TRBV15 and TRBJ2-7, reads DAMVIQNPRYQVTQFGKPVTLSCSQTLNHNVMYWYQQKSSQAPKLLFHYYDKDFNNEADTPDNFQSRRPNTSFCFLDIRSPGLGDTAMYLCATSTADVGTGLNVGYEQYFGPGTRLTVT.

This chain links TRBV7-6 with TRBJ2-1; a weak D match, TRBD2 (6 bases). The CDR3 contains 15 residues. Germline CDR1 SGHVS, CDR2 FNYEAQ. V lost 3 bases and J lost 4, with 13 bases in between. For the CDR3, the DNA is TGTGCCAGCAGCTTCCGGGACTCGCCATACAATGAGCAGTTCTTC. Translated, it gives CASSFRDSPYNEQFF.

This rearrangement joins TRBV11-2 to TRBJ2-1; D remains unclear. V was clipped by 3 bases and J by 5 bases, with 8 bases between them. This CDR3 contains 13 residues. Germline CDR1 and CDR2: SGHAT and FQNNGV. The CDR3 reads CASSLFSNNEQFF. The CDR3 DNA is TGTGCCAGCAGCTTGTTCAGTAACAATGAGCAGTTCTTC.

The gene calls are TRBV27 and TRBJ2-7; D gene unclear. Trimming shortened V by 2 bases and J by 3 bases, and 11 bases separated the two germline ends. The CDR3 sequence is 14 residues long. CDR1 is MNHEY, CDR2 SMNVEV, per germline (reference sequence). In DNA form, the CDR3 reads TGTGCCAGCAGTTTAGAAGGCGCGGTCTACGAGCAGTACTTC. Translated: CASSLEGAVYEQYF.

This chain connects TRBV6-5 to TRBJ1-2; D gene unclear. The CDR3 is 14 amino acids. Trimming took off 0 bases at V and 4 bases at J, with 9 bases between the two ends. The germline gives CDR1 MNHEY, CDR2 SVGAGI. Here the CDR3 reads CASSYSGPLYGYTF. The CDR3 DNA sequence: TGTGCCAGCAGTTACTCCGGGCCCCTCTATGGCTACACCTTC.